The 5 T cell receptor beta chains below all came from one sample that was sequenced in a study of graft-versus-host responses after intestinal transplantation. These TCRs' antigens remain unknown. Produced via immunoSEQ multiplex PCR; TCRdb's table is partial and in-frame only. The data show about 100,000 clones, less than 90% seen once. The sample in question was unstimulated CD4+ T cells sorted from spleen or lymph node cells, obtained before transplant. The receptors come from a human donor who was the organ donor for an intestinal transplant.

The chain recombines TRBV28 with TRBJ2-1, with D unresolved. The CDR3 totals 13 residues. The V gene lost 6 bases and the J gene lost 2 bases, with 8 bases spanning the gap. CDR1 MDHEN and CDR2 SYDVKM come from the germline V gene. Written as DNA, the CDR3 is TGTGCCAGCAGCTTTCAGACCTACAATGAGCAGTTCTTC. Translating it yields CASSFQTYNEQFF. The full variable domain, its missing parts supplied by reference TRBV28 and TRBJ2-1, is DVKVTQSSRYLVKRTGEKVFLECVQDMDHENMFWYRQDPGLGLRLIYFSYDVKMKEKGDIPEGYSVSREKKERFSLILESASTNQTSMYLCASSFQTYNEQFFGPGTRLTVL.

This clone was detected only once. The V gene is TRBV5-1, the J gene TRBJ2-7; 14 bases are a match to TRBD2. The CDR3 extends over 17 amino acids. V lost 0 bases and J lost 2; bases outside the gene matches: 4. The V gene's germline CDR1 is SGHRS and CDR2 YFSETQ. The CDR3 coding sequence is TGCGCCAGCAGCTTGGGACTAGCGGGGGGGCCAACCTACGAGCAGTACTTC. Translation gives CASSLGLAGGPTYEQYF.

The chain is built from TRBV6-1 and TRBJ1-2, with TRBD1 matching 8 bases. V lost 7 bases and J lost 5; bases outside the gene matches: 9. The CDR3 totals 14 residues. Germline values: CDR1 MNHNS, CDR2 SASEGT. This CDR3 is CASTKDRAEYGYTF. The CDR3 region has the DNA TGTGCCAGCACCAAGGACAGGGCCGAGTATGGCTACACCTTC.

CDR3 coding DNA: TGTGCCAGCAGTGACAGGCCACTCTATGGCTACACCTTC. This sequence encodes CASSDRPLYGYTF. The genes are TRBV27 and TRBJ1-2; TRBD1 is a possible D gene (6 bases). Trimming took off 5 bases at V and 4 bases at J, with 11 bases between the two ends. Germline-derived CDR1 and CDR2 are MNHEY and SMNVEV (reference sequence). The length of the CDR3 is 13 residues.

V gene TRBV5-6 combines with J gene TRBJ1-1, with D possibly TRBD1 on 5 matching bases. The germline gives CDR1 SGHDT, CDR2 YYEEEE. V was clipped by 0 bases and J by 3 bases, with 12 bases between them. This CDR3 region has 15 residues. In DNA, the CDR3 is TGTGCCAGCAGCTTGGATGGGGGTGTGGACACTGAAGCTTTCTTT. Amino acid sequence: CASSLDGGVDTEAFF. The whole variable domain, remainder taken from reference TRBV5-6 and TRBJ1-1, is DAGVTQSPTHLIKTRGQQVTLRCSPKSGHDTVSWYQQALGQGPQFIFQYYEEEERQRGNFPDRFSGHQFPNYSSELNVNALLLGDSALYLCASSLDGGVDTEAFFGQGTRLTVV.